These 3 T cell receptor beta chains originate from one sample sequenced in a study of CD8 T cells in Susac syndrome. Random hexamers primed reverse transcription of about 0.45 to 1 ug RNA. TCRdb reprocessed the immunoSEQ multiplex PCR reads with MiXCR, giving one entry per CDR3 protein. The data contain some 170,000 distinct CDR3 sequences, about 95% of them singletons. The specimen was CD4+ T cells from PBMCs. The receptor source for this set is a human donor in good health.

This rearrangement joins TRBV6-6 to TRBJ1-2; maybe TRBD1 (6 bases). Germline CDR1 reads MNHNY; CDR2 reads SVGAGI (reference sequence). The V gene lost 1 base and the J gene lost 9 bases, with 18 bases spanning the gap. The CDR3 has 15 residues. The CDR3 loop is CASSYWEEGEASYTF. In DNA, the CDR3 is TGTGCCAGCAGTTACTGGGAGGAGGGGGAGGCGAGCTACACCTTC.

This chain joins TRBV20-1 and TRBJ1-5; TRBD1 aligns across 9 bases. The CDR3 has 17 residues. J lost 2 bases, V lost 1 base, and 9 bases had no gene match. Germline V gene data show CDR1 as DFQATT and CDR2 as SNEGSKA (reference sequence). The DNA of the CDR3 is TGCAGTGCTAGAGGACCGGGACAGGGTTTCGGCAATCAGCCCCAGCATTTT. Protein: CSARGPGQGFGNQPQHF.

This clonotype was seen a single time. The chain couples TRBV4-1 to TRBJ2-5, with 8 bases aligning to TRBD1. CDR1 MGHRA and CDR2 YSYEKL come from the germline V gene. The V segment lost 0 bases and the J segment 5 bases; nucleotides outside the gene matches: 5. CDR3 size: 15 residues. The chain's CDR3 is CASSQDPGGGETQYF. The CDR3 DNA sequence: TGCGCCAGCAGCCAAGACCCAGGGGGCGGGGAGACCCAGTACTTC.